The 25 T cell receptor beta chains in this list originate from one sample, sequenced in a study of glioma-infiltrating T cells after dendritic cell vaccination. Profiled with immunoSEQ multiplex PCR; TCRdb holds only in-frame clones, not every one. In the table there are about 50,000 clones, more than 70% of which are singletons. The time point: after dendritic cell vaccination, including at tumor progression/relapse. The specimen comprised blood, sampled after dendritic cell vaccination. The receptors shown here come from a human donor with glioblastoma.

V gene TRBV4-1 combines with J gene TRBJ2-3; D unresolved. The CDR3 spans 13 residues. V lost 3 bases and J 4 bases, leaving 8 bases between the germline ends. Germline V gene data show CDR1 as MGHRA and CDR2 as YSYEKL. Here the CDR3 DNA reads TGCGCCAGCAGCCAGAACTCGGCAGATACGCAGTATTTT. Translated, it gives CASSQNSADTQYF.

The chain employs TRBV10-3 and TRBJ1-5, with D uncertain. The germline V gene has CDR1 ENHRY and CDR2 SYGVKD. Trimming shortened V by 0 bases and J by 3 bases, and 9 bases separated the two germline ends. The CDR3 runs to 15 residues. The CDR3 DNA reads as TGTGCCATCAGTGAGTCGGGGAGCCCCAATCAGCCCCAGCATTTT. Its protein is CAISESGSPNQPQHF.

The rearrangement uses TRBV7-2 and TRBJ1-1, with a tentative D call TRBD1 (6 bases). Deletions cut 5 bases from V and 1 base from J, with 11 bases between. Germline V gene lookup returns CDR1 SGHTA and CDR2 FQGNSA. The CDR3 covers 14 residues. The CDR3 DNA reads TGTGCCAGCAGCGTGGACAGACCGAACACTGAAGCTTTCTTT. This codes for CASSVDRPNTEAFF.

This clone was seen more than once but under ten times. The chain couples TRBV4-2 to TRBJ2-2; the D is unclear. Germline loops: CDR1 LGHNA, CDR2 YNFKEQ. Trimming stripped 3 bases from V and 10 bases from J, with 15 bases between. CDR3 size: 14 residues. The CDR3 reads CASSQRGEFEELFF. CDR3 sequence (DNA): TGTGCCAGCAGCCAGCGCGGCGAGTTTGAGGAGCTGTTTTTT.

The genes are TRBV27 and TRBJ1-2, with a possible D match to TRBD1 (6 bases). The CDR3 consists of 14 residues. Trimming cost V 3 bases and J 1 base, with 9 bases left between them. CDR1 is MNHEY, CDR2 SMNVEV, per germline (reference sequence). Here the CDR3 DNA reads TGTGCCAGCAGTTTGGGGGCTTATAACTATGGCTACACCTTC. Protein product: CASSLGAYNYGYTF.

The chain has TRBV5-1 and TRBJ2-2, with 9 positions matching TRBD2. CDR3 size: 16 residues. Germline V lookup: CDR1 SGHRS, CDR2 YFSETQ. The V and J ends lost 5 bases and 2 bases, in that order; junction bases with no gene match: 7. The CDR3 nucleotides are TGCGCCAGCAGTCTTGGGGGACTAGCAAACACCGGGGAGCTGTTTTTT. Translation: CASSLGGLANTGELFF.

CDR3 sequence (DNA): TGCGCCAGCAGCCAGGCCATAGCGGGGGGATACGAGCAGTACTTC. Protein sequence: CASSQAIAGGYEQYF. The rearrangement joins TRBV4-3 to TRBJ2-7; 10 bases agree with TRBD2. The junction had 6 bases not matched to a gene; V was cut back by 3 bases and J by 4 bases. Germline lookup yields CDR1 LGHNA and CDR2 YSLEER. The CDR3 is 15 residues long.

V gene TRBV5-8 combines with J gene TRBJ2-4; 7 positions agree with TRBD1. The CDR3 is 19 residues long. V lost 0 bases, J lost 0 bases, and 12 bases stayed unmatched. Germline values: CDR1 SGHTS, CDR2 YDEGEE. The CDR3 spells CASSLARDRVGEAKNIQYF. In nucleotides, the CDR3 is TGTGCCAGCAGCTTGGCCCGTGACAGGGTGGGGGAAGCCAAAAACATTCAGTACTTC.

The gene calls are TRBV10-1 and TRBJ2-3; possibly TRBD1 for D (5 bases). Germline V lookup: CDR1 WNHNN, CDR2 SYGVQD (reference sequence). This CDR3 is built from 15 residues. Trimming pared 2 bases from V and 2 bases from J, leaving 11 bases between. CDR3: CASSERGPTTDTQYF. CDR3 nucleotide sequence: TGCGCCAGCAGTGAGAGGGGTCCAACCACAGATACGCAGTATTTT.

This chain uses TRBV18 with TRBJ1-2; weak D call: TRBD1 (6 bases). Germline V gives CDR1 KGHSH, CDR2 LQKENI. Trimming pared 1 base from V and 0 bases from J, leaving 18 bases between. This CDR3 has 18 residues. CDR3 protein: CASSPLGGQRGTNYGYTF. The CDR3 DNA is TGTGCCAGCTCACCACTTGGGGGCCAGCGGGGTACTAACTATGGCTACACCTTC.

The rearrangement uses TRBV27 and TRBJ2-3; maybe TRBD1 (6 bases). Deletions cut 5 bases from V and 2 bases from J, with 11 bases between. CDR3 length equals 14 residues. Germline lookup yields CDR1 MNHEY and CDR2 SMNVEV (reference sequence). The CDR3 here is CASSPRTDTDTQYF. The CDR3 region has the DNA TGTGCCAGCAGTCCGAGGACAGACACAGATACGCAGTATTTT.

For this clone: One junction end does not reproduce the germline sequence, and a read error may be involved. Here the CDR3 reads CASSLLGSAYNEQFF. As DNA, the CDR3 is TGTGCTAGCAGCTTACTAGGGAGTGCGTACAATGAGCAGTTCTTC. The chain uses TRBV7-7 and TRBJ2-1; possibly TRBD2 for D (5 bases). Germline lookup yields CDR1 SSHAT and CDR2 FNYEAQ (reference sequence). The CDR3 runs 15 residues.

The V and J genes are TRBV7-6 and TRBJ2-1; 9 nucleotides line up with TRBD2. V shed 0 bases and J 4 bases; nucleotides not matched to a gene: 7. This CDR3 comprises 17 residues. CDR1 and CDR2 (germline): SGHVS, FNYEAQ. The CDR3 reads CASSLAASGDLYNEQFF. The CDR3 DNA reads as TGTGCCAGCAGCTTAGCAGCTAGCGGGGACCTATACAATGAGCAGTTCTTC. Filled out from reference TRBV7-6 and TRBJ2-1, the complete variable domain reads GAGVSQSPRYKVTKRGQDVALRCDPISGHVSLYWYRQALGQGPEFLTYFNYEAQQDKSGLPNDRFSAERPEGSISTLTIQRTEQRDSAMYRCASSLAASGDLYNEQFFGPGTRLTVL.

CDR3 sequence: CASSPESLSYEQYF. For the CDR3, the DNA is TGTGCCAGCTCACCAGAGTCCCTCTCCTACGAGCAGTACTTC. The chain combines TRBV18 with TRBJ2-7; D uncertain. Trimming cost V 2 bases and J 0 bases, with 8 bases left between them. Germline V gene sequence: CDR1 KGHSH, CDR2 LQKENI. CDR3 length: 14 amino acids.

The genes are TRBV4-3 and TRBJ2-2; 10 nucleotides align to TRBD1. The CDR3 has 18 amino acids. Germline CDR1 and CDR2: LGHNA and YSLEER. The V and J ends lost 4 bases and 5 bases, in that order; junction bases with no gene match: 13. CDR3 protein: CASSPSGTGAFGTGELFF. The DNA of the CDR3 is TGCGCCAGCAGCCCTTCCGGGACAGGGGCTTTCGGGACCGGGGAGCTGTTTTTT.

This chain joins TRBV19 and TRBJ1-5, with D unresolved. The CDR3 contains 11 residues. Trimming left V 3 bases short and J 9 bases short, with 6 bases between. CDR1 and CDR2 from the germline V gene are LNHDA and SQIVND (reference sequence). The CDR3 bases are TGTGCCAGTAGTATGCGGGGGCCCCAGCATTTT. Its protein is CASSMRGPQHF.

This chain uses TRBV11-3 with TRBJ2-5; D remains ambiguous. The CDR3 has 12 residues. V gave up 5 bases and J gave up 2 bases, with 6 bases separating them. The germline gives CDR1 SGHNT, CDR2 YENEEA. As DNA, the CDR3 is TGTGCCAGCAGCCAGGCGCAAGAGACCCAGTACTTC. It codes for CASSQAQETQYF. Combining the CDR3 with reference TRBV11-3 and TRBJ2-5 gives the whole variable domain EAGVVQSPRYKIIEKKQPVAFWCNPISGHNTLYWYLQNLGQGPELLIRYENEEAVDDSQLPKDRFSAERLKGVDSTLKIQPAELGDSAVYLCASSQAQETQYFGPGTRLLVL.

This clone was seen only once. The V and J genes are TRBV5-4 and TRBJ1-2, with D perhaps matching TRBD1 (6 bases). CDR3 length: 14 amino acids. Germline V gene lookup returns CDR1 SGHNT and CDR2 YYREEE (reference sequence). Trimming removed 0 bases at V and 4 bases at J, with 10 bases between. CDR3 coding DNA: TGTGCCAGCAGCTTGGTTGCAGGGGCCTATGGCTACACCTTC. Translated, it gives CASSLVAGAYGYTF.

The chain links TRBV30 to TRBJ1-2; TRBD1 is a possible D gene (5 bases). V was shortened by 0 bases and J by 0 bases, with 29 bases between the two germline ends. CDR3 length equals 21 residues. Germline-derived CDR1 and CDR2 are GTSNPN and SVGIG (reference sequence). CDR3 coding DNA: TGTGCCTGGAGTGTAGTTATTCAGCCAGGGCGCCTTTTTGTGGCTAACTATGGCTACACCTTC. Translation gives CAWSVVIQPGRLFVANYGYTF.

The V call is TRBV7-2, the J call TRBJ2-3; 7 positions match TRBD1. Trimming removed 2 bases from V and 2 bases from J; junction bases left unmatched: 7. The CDR3 runs 16 residues. In germline, CDR1 is SGHTA, CDR2 FQGNSA. The CDR3 protein is CASSLMPGGTTDTQYF. CDR3 DNA sequence: TGTGCCAGCAGCTTAATGCCAGGGGGAACCACAGATACGCAGTATTTT.

The V and J genes are TRBV25-1 and TRBJ2-3, with 9 bases that match TRBD2. The CDR3 covers 16 residues. Germline V gene sequence: CDR1 MGHDK, CDR2 SYGVNS. J lost 2 bases, V lost 4 bases, and 7 bases had no gene match. The CDR3 DNA reads as TGTGCCAGCAGTGCCCGAGCGGGGGGTAACACAGATACGCAGTATTTT. Amino acids: CASSARAGGNTDTQYF.

The chain combines TRBV6-4 with TRBJ1-6; perhaps TRBD1 as D (6 bases). The germline V and J ends were trimmed by 3 bases and 7 bases, with 10 bases remaining between them. The CDR3 extends over 14 amino acids. Germline V gene data show CDR1 as MRHNA and CDR2 as SNTAGT. The CDR3 region has the DNA TGTGCCAGCAGTGAGGGGGCGCGGAATTCACCCCTCCACTTT. It is translated as CASSEGARNSPLHF.

This chain connects TRBV4-3 to TRBJ1-3, with D hard to call. Germline CDR1 LGHNA, CDR2 YSLEER. The CDR3 has 15 amino acids. V was cut by 0 bases and J by 0 bases, with 6 bases left in between. CDR3 amino acids: CASSQDFSSGNTIYF. CDR3 DNA sequence: TGCGCCAGCAGCCAAGATTTTAGCTCTGGAAACACCATATATTTT.

The rearrangement uses TRBV10-1 and TRBJ2-7; D is perhaps TRBD1 (5 bases). The CDR3 is 15 residues long. The germline V and J ends were trimmed by 8 bases and 2 bases, with 19 bases remaining between them. The germline gives CDR1 WNHNN, CDR2 SYGVQD (reference sequence). CDR3 region: CASHRLRIRAYEQYF. In DNA, the CDR3 is TGCGCCAGCCACAGGTTACGGATAAGAGCCTACGAGCAGTACTTC.

The chain joins TRBV5-1 to TRBJ2-7, with TRBD1 matching over 11 bases. This CDR3 spans 16 amino acids. The J segment lost 8 bases and the V segment lost 2 bases, leaving 12 bases of the junction unmatched. CDR1 is SGHRS and CDR2 is YFSETQ in the germline V gene. Here the CDR3 reads CASSFDGTGGAQQQYF. CDR3 nucleotide sequence: TGCGCCAGCAGCTTCGACGGGACAGGGGGAGCGCAACAGCAGTACTTC.